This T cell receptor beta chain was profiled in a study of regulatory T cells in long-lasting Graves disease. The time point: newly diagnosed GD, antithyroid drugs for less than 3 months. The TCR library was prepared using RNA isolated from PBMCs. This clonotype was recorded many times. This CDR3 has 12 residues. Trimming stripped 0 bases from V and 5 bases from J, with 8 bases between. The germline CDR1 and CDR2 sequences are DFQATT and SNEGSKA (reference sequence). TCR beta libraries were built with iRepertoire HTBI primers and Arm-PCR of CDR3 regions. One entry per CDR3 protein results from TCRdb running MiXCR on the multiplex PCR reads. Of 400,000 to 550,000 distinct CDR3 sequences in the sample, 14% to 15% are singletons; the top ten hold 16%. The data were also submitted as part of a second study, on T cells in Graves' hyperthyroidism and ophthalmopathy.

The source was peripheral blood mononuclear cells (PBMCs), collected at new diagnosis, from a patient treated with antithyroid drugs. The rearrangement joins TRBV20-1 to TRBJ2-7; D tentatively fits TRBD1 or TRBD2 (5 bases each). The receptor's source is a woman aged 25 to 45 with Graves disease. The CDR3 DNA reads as TGCAGTGCTAGAGATCGGGGCGACGAGCAGTACTTC. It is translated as CSARDRGDEQYF.